These 22 T cell receptor beta chains share one sample of origin, sequenced in a study of identical twins. From the 5' RACE reads, TCRdb called clonotypes with MiXCR, one entry per CDR3 protein. The sample lists 250,000 to 300,000 distinct CDR3 sequences, approximately 8.3% seen once, with around 3% in the top ten. This sample also belongs to another study, concerning yellow fever vaccine responses in identical twins.

Sequencing was performed on CD8+ T cells sorted from blood. Receptors originate from a woman under 30 in good health.

CDR3 sequence (DNA): TGTGCCAGCAGCTTAGTTCGGGGGACCACAGATACGCAGTATTTT. It encodes CASSLVRGTTDTQYF. The V gene is TRBV7-9, the J gene TRBJ2-3; TRBD2 might be the D (6 bases). V lost 1 base and J 2 bases, leaving 10 bases between the germline ends. The germline V gene has CDR1 SEHNR and CDR2 FQNEAQ (reference sequence). This CDR3 contains 15 residues.

This clonotype was observed many times. The rearrangement joins TRBV4-3 to TRBJ1-1; D is perhaps TRBD1 (5 bases). The ends were cut back, 1 base at V and 5 bases at J, with 8 bases in the middle. Germline V gives CDR1 LGHNA, CDR2 YSLEER. This CDR3 comprises 13 residues. For the CDR3, the DNA is TGCGCCAGCAGCCAAGTCACAGGTACTGAAGCTTTCTTT. Residues: CASSQVTGTEAFF.

This sequence joins TRBV7-8 and TRBJ2-7; 7 nucleotides align to TRBD1. Germline CDR1 SGHVS, CDR2 FQNEAQ. CDR3 size: 15 residues. Trimming removed 1 base from V and 6 bases from J; junction bases left unmatched: 9. The CDR3 loop is CASSLEGAGIFEQYF. The CDR3 DNA reads TGTGCCAGCAGCTTAGAGGGGGCAGGTATCTTCGAGCAGTACTTC. Full variable domain (missing parts from reference TRBV7-8 and TRBJ2-7): GAGVSQSPRYKVAKRGQDVALRCDPISGHVSLFWYQQALGQGPEFLTYFQNEAQLDKSGLPSDRFFAERPEGSVSTLKIQRTQQEDSAVYLCASSLEGAGIFEQYFGPGTRLTVT.

The chain employs TRBV6-2 or TRBV6-3 and TRBJ2-1; 7 bases are shared with TRBD1. Germline loops: CDR1 MNHEY, CDR2 SVGEGT. This CDR3 contains 13 residues. V dropped 5 bases and J dropped 15; count of bases not matched to a gene: 13. The CDR3 loop reads CASSLSLGGVGFF. CDR3 nucleotide sequence: TGTGCCAGCAGTCTCAGTCTAGGGGGCGTCGGGTTCTTC.

This clonotype was seen many times. The chain joins TRBV2 to TRBJ2-7; D is unclear. The germline V gene has CDR1 SNHLY and CDR2 FYNNEI. This CDR3 contains 11 residues. V was shortened by 8 bases and J by 1 base, with 6 bases between the two germline ends. CDR3 DNA: TGTGCCAGCCGTATTTCCTACGAGCAGTACTTC. It encodes CASRISYEQYF.

There are a few counts of this clonotype. The chain combines TRBV4-3 with TRBJ2-3; 11 bases map to TRBD2. V dropped 0 bases and J dropped 3; count of bases not matched to a gene: 8. The CDR3 sequence is 18 residues long. CDR1 and CDR2 from the germline V gene are LGHNA and YSLEER. CDR3 protein: CASSQEVVLAGETDTQYF. The CDR3 nucleotides are TGCGCCAGCAGCCAAGAGGTAGTACTAGCGGGAGAAACAGATACGCAGTATTTT.

This chain connects TRBV7-3 to TRBJ2-3, with 7 bases that match TRBD2. This CDR3 is built from 16 residues. Germline lookup yields CDR1 SGHTA and CDR2 FQGTGA. J lost 2 bases, V lost 5 bases, and 10 bases had no gene match. The CDR3 spells CASSPIGGGVTDTQYF. Written as DNA, the CDR3 is TGTGCCAGCAGCCCGATCGGCGGGGGTGTCACAGATACGCAGTATTTT.

The chain uses TRBV7-9 and TRBJ2-7, with D maybe TRBD2 (5 bases). Deletions cut 5 bases from V and 5 bases from J, with 13 bases between. Per the germline V gene, CDR1 is SEHNR and CDR2 is FQNEAQ (reference sequence). The CDR3 extends over 13 amino acids. The CDR3 DNA follows: TGTGCCAGCAGCGGACTGGGTTTCCACGAGCAGTACTTC. Its translation is CASSGLGFHEQYF.

The CDR3 sequence: CASSETAEVDEQFF. The CDR3 DNA reads as TGTGCCAGCAGTGAAACCGCCGAGGTGGATGAGCAGTTCTTC. The chain combines TRBV2 with TRBJ2-1; unclear D gene. The V gene's germline CDR1 is SNHLY and CDR2 FYNNEI. This CDR3 is 14 amino acids long. V was cut by 2 bases and J by 8 bases, with 13 bases left in between.

This clonotype appeared many times. V and J are TRBV11-2 and TRBJ2-1; the D gene is possibly TRBD1 (6 bases). Germline V gives CDR1 SGHAT, CDR2 FQNNGV. The CDR3 totals 14 residues. With 6 bases removed from V and 3 bases from J, the gap between germline ends came to 12 bases. The CDR3 DNA is TGTGCCAGCAGTCACAGGGACAACTACAATGAGCAGTTCTTC. Its protein is CASSHRDNYNEQFF.

With regard to this clonotype: A read error is possible here, since a much larger clone lies one base away. The rearrangement links TRBV4-2 to TRBJ2-7, with 9 nucleotides matching TRBD2. Germline CDR1 and CDR2: LGHNA and YNFKEQ. The CDR3 sequence is 16 residues long. The CDR3 loop reads CASSQEVGLAGYEPYF. Here the CDR3 DNA reads TGTGCCAGCAGCCAAGAAGTCGGGCTAGCGGGATACGAGCCGTACTTC.

This chain connects TRBV5-1 to TRBJ2-7; D remains ambiguous. This CDR3 has 15 residues. Germline V gives CDR1 SGHRS, CDR2 YFSETQ. Trimming cost V 2 bases and J 4 bases, with 16 bases left between them. The CDR3: CASSLFKDGQYEQYF. The CDR3 region has the DNA TGCGCCAGCAGCTTATTCAAGGACGGTCAGTACGAGCAGTACTTC.

The chain uses TRBV4-3 and TRBJ2-7; the match to TRBD2 covers 7 bases. J was trimmed by 0 bases and V by 2 bases; bases with no gene match: 4. The CDR3 spans 15 residues. The germline V gene encodes CDR1 LGHNA and CDR2 YSLEER. The CDR3 spells CASSQSPSGSYEQYF. The CDR3 nucleotides are TGCGCCAGCAGCCAAAGCCCTAGCGGCTCCTACGAGCAGTACTTC.

The chain is built from TRBV2 and TRBJ2-5; weak D call: TRBD1 (7 bases). V was cut by 1 base and J by 4 bases, with 10 bases left in between. Germline lookup yields CDR1 SNHLY and CDR2 FYNNEI. The CDR3 sequence is 14 residues long. CDR3 DNA: TGTGCCAGCAGTGAAGGACAGGGACTAGAGACCCAGTACTTC. Residues: CASSEGQGLETQYF.

Only a few counts were recorded for this clonotype. J is TRBJ2-1 and V is TRBV29-1; 11 bases are a match to TRBD2. Germline V CDR1 and CDR2: SQVTM, ANQGSEA. The trim removed 1 base at V and 15 bases at J, leaving 8 bases unmatched. The CDR3 runs to 13 residues. The CDR3 DNA is TGCAGCGTTGAAGGGATAGCGGGAGGGCTTTGGTTCTTC. It translates to CSVEGIAGGLWFF.

This clonotype was detected many times. The chain carries TRBV2 and TRBJ2-7; TRBD2 matches 13 bases. After removal of 8 bases from V and 3 bases from J, the junction contained 13 bases not matched to a gene. CDR1 is SNHLY, CDR2 FYNNEI, per germline. This CDR3 spans 17 amino acids. CDR3 sequence: CASVGRLAGGLDYEQYF. The CDR3 DNA reads as TGTGCCAGCGTAGGGAGACTAGCGGGGGGACTCGACTACGAGCAGTACTTC.

The rearrangement links TRBV7-9 to TRBJ1-2; D is uncertain. Trimming cost V 0 bases and J 0 bases, with 11 bases left between them. CDR1 SEHNR and CDR2 FQNEAQ come from the germline V gene (reference sequence). CDR3 length: 16 residues. In DNA, the CDR3 is TGTGCCAGCAGCTTAGCGGGCACAGCTGCTAACTATGGCTACACCTTC. Protein sequence: CASSLAGTAANYGYTF.

A few counts support this clonotype. J is TRBJ2-1 and V is TRBV6-2 or TRBV6-3, with D tentatively TRBD1 or TRBD2 (6 bases each). Trimming took off 0 bases at V and 6 bases at J, with 15 bases between the two ends. CDR1 MNHEY and CDR2 SVGEGT come from the germline V gene. The CDR3 spans 16 residues. The DNA for the CDR3 is TGTGCCAGCAGTTACTCCCTGGGGGGCCTAGGCAATGAGCAGTTCTTC. Protein sequence: CASSYSLGGLGNEQFF.

Notes on this clonotype: It may be a read error: a sequence one base away is much more abundant. V usage is TRBV10-3 and J usage is TRBJ2-5; no firm D call. The CDR3 runs to 15 residues. CDR1 is ENHRY, CDR2 SYGVKD, per germline. DNA of the CDR3: TGTGCCATCAGTGAGTCTTTGCGGAACCAAGGGACCCAGTACTTC. Its protein is CAISESLRNQGTQYF.

This clonotype was observed a handful of times. This chain's CDR3 is CASGYRGRGEKLFF. The CDR3 DNA reads as TGTGCCAGCGGCTACAGGGGGCGAGGGGAAAAACTGTTTTTT. J is TRBJ1-4 and V is TRBV5-4, with 9 bases aligning to TRBD1. The CDR3 has 14 residues. The germline gives CDR1 SGHNT, CDR2 YYREEE (reference sequence). V was pared by 7 bases and J by 8 bases, with 9 bases of the junction left unmatched.

This clonotype was recorded a few times. This chain joins TRBV6-6 and TRBJ2-3; D remains unclear. CDR3 length equals 13 residues. Germline V gene lookup returns CDR1 MNHNY and CDR2 SVGAGI (reference sequence). V was clipped by 4 bases and J by 4 bases, with 9 bases between them. CDR3 in DNA: TGTGCCAGCAGTTTTGTTTTTGCAGATACGCAGTATTTT. Its translation is CASSFVFADTQYF.

This clonotype was found a few times. This chain uses TRBV5-8 with TRBJ1-1, with a tentative D call TRBD1 (5 bases). Germline CDR1 is SGHTS and CDR2 is YDEGEE. Trimming left V 6 bases short and J 4 bases short, with 16 bases between. CDR3 length: 14 residues. Here the CDR3 reads CASTPSFGTTEAFF. The CDR3 DNA reads TGTGCCAGCACACCTTCCTTCGGGACCACTGAAGCTTTCTTT.